The 30 T cell receptor beta chains below were found in one sample sequenced in a study of shared clonotypes between healthy human individuals. Assay: immunoSEQ multiplex PCR; the TCRdb copy retains only in-frame clones and omits some. The sample holds about 2.1 million clones; over 85% are singletons and the top ten take 1.5% to 2%. CD8 cells classed as naive were CD45RO-negative and positively selected for CCR7, excluding terminally differentiated effector memory CD45RA+ cells. Material: naive CD8+ T cells from PBMCs. The receptors shown here come from a man between 18 and 29 years old in good health. Some clones in this sample may be carry-over from other donors' samples.

On this clone itself: Other DNA sequences in the same sample also yield this CDR3. V is TRBV10-3 and J is TRBJ1-1; D gene uncertain. The CDR3 runs 13 residues. Germline V gives CDR1 ENHRY, CDR2 SYGVKD. V was clipped by 2 bases and J by 2 bases, with 6 bases between them. The CDR3 protein is CAISEAGNTEAFF. CDR3 DNA sequence: TGTGCCATCAGTGAGGCGGGCAACACTGAAGCTTTCTTT.

The rearrangement joins TRBV10-3 to TRBJ2-3; 14 bases agree with TRBD2. V trimming: 3 bases; J trimming: 4 bases; junction bases outside the gene matches: 6. The CDR3 spans 17 residues. The V gene's germline CDR1 is ENHRY and CDR2 SYGVKD. The CDR3 bases are TGTGCCATCAGTGACCCGGGACTAGCGGGAGACTCAGATACGCAGTATTTT. Translating gives CAISDPGLAGDSDTQYF.

The chain recombines TRBV28 with TRBJ2-3; tentatively, D is TRBD1 (5 bases). The V end lost 5 bases, the J end lost 0 bases, and 15 bases lay between the germline ends. The germline V gene encodes CDR1 MDHEN and CDR2 SYDVKM. CDR3 size: 16 residues. The CDR3, as DNA: TGTGCCAGCAGTCTCCGGACACGTACTAGCACAGATACGCAGTATTTT. Translated: CASSLRTRTSTDTQYF.

The chain uses TRBV9 and TRBJ1-1; no clear D. The V end was cut by 0 bases, the J end by 4 bases, with 16 bases between. The CDR3 loop spans 16 amino acids. CDR1 SGDLS and CDR2 YYNGEE come from the germline V gene. The CDR3 DNA reads as TGTGCCAGCAGCGTAGACGGTAGTTCCTGGGTCACTGAAGCTTTCTTT. Its protein is CASSVDGSSWVTEAFF.

This chain's CDR3 is CASSPGLAGGPHEQFF. DNA for the CDR3: TGTGCCAGCAGCCCTGGACTAGCGGGAGGGCCCCATGAGCAGTTCTTC. The chain has TRBV5-6 and TRBJ2-1, with 15 bases fitting TRBD2. This CDR3 is 16 amino acids long. Germline V gene data show CDR1 as SGHDT and CDR2 as YYEEEE. The V segment lost 4 bases and the J segment 8 bases; nucleotides outside the gene matches: 7.

As concerns this clone: The sample carries other DNA sequences with the same CDR3. The chain is built from TRBV27 and TRBJ2-7; D is perhaps TRBD1 (6 bases). Germline values: CDR1 MNHEY, CDR2 SMNVEV (reference sequence). Trimming took off 5 bases at V and 0 bases at J, with 11 bases between the two ends. This CDR3 contains 14 residues. The CDR3 is CASSTGTNSYEQYF. As DNA, the CDR3 is TGTGCCAGCAGTACCGGGACAAACTCCTACGAGCAGTACTTC.

The V call is TRBV19, the J call TRBJ1-1; a weak D match, TRBD1 (5 bases). V lost 2 bases, J lost 3 bases, and 13 bases lay in between. There are 15 residues in the CDR3. CDR1 and CDR2 (germline): LNHDA, SQIVND (reference sequence). CDR3: CASSILPTGHTEAFF. In DNA form, the CDR3 reads TGTGCCAGTAGTATACTACCCACAGGACACACTGAAGCTTTCTTT.

This clone has a handful of counts. Additional DNA sequences in this sample encode the identical CDR3. The chain carries TRBV7-9 and TRBJ2-7; possible D gene TRBD2, 6 bases. Germline V lookup: CDR1 SEHNR, CDR2 FQNEAQ (reference sequence). Trimming removed 5 bases at V and 2 bases at J, with 13 bases between. CDR3 size: 14 residues. The CDR3 DNA is TGTGCCAGCAGCCTAGGGCCGGGAGCCTACGAGCAGTACTTC. The encoded protein is CASSLGPGAYEQYF.

The V call is TRBV11-3, the J call TRBJ2-3; D gene unclear. V was pared by 5 bases and J by 0 bases, with 18 bases between. This CDR3 contains 17 residues. CDR1 is SGHNT, CDR2 YENEEA, per germline. CDR3: CASSMGVFSPSTDTQYF. CDR3 coding DNA: TGTGCCAGCAGCATGGGTGTGTTTAGCCCCAGCACAGATACGCAGTATTTT. Complete variable domain (other parts from reference TRBV11-3 and TRBJ2-3): EAGVVQSPRYKIIEKKQPVAFWCNPISGHNTLYWYLQNLGQGPELLIRYENEEAVDDSQLPKDRFSAERLKGVDSTLKIQPAELGDSAVYLCASSMGVFSPSTDTQYFGPGTRLTVL.

The CDR3 bases are TGTGCCAGCAGCTTATCAGGCCACGAGCAGTACTTC. Translation: CASSLSGHEQYF. The gene calls are TRBV11-3 and TRBJ2-7; no clear D gene. Looked up from germline, CDR1 is SGHNT and CDR2 is YENEEA. The CDR3 runs to 12 residues. V was clipped by 2 bases and J by 5 bases, with 7 bases between them.

This chain joins TRBV27 and TRBJ2-6, with TRBD2 matching over 8 bases. Germline CDR1 is MNHEY and CDR2 is SMNVEV (reference sequence). The CDR3 extends over 14 amino acids. With 3 bases clipped from V and 9 bases from J, the junction kept 4 bases outside the gene matches. The CDR3 protein is CASSFRGGGNVLTF. CDR3 DNA: TGTGCCAGCAGTTTCCGGGGGGGTGGCAACGTCCTGACTTTC.

This chain links TRBV7-9 with TRBJ1-2; 10 bases agree with TRBD1. Trimming took 1 base from V and 5 from J; bases not matched to a gene: 10. The CDR3 consists of 17 residues. CDR1 and CDR2 (germline): SEHNR, FQNEAQ (reference sequence). Written as DNA, the CDR3 is TGTGCCAGCAGCTTAGACGACAGGGGGCGCGGATGGTATGGCTACACCTTC. Protein sequence: CASSLDDRGRGWYGYTF.

The chain links TRBV5-5 to TRBJ1-5; D not resolved. CDR3 length equals 15 residues. CDR1 SGHKS and CDR2 YYEKEE come from the germline V gene (reference sequence). Trimming pared 2 bases from V and 0 bases from J, leaving 9 bases between. In DNA, the CDR3 is TGTGCCAGCAGCTTAGGTGCCCTTAGCAATCAGCCCCAGCATTTT. Residues: CASSLGALSNQPQHF.

V and J are TRBV30 and TRBJ2-7, with a tentative D call TRBD1 (6 bases). The V gene lost 1 base and the J gene lost 7 bases, with 17 bases spanning the gap. This CDR3 has 14 residues. Germline CDR1 reads GTSNPN; CDR2 reads SVGIG (reference sequence). In nucleotides, the CDR3 is TGTGCCTGGAGTGGGGACAACCAGAAAGCGGAGCAGTACTTC. Its translation: CAWSGDNQKAEQYF.

The CDR3 region has the DNA TGTGCCACCAGCACAATCTGGACTATTAATACGCAGTATTTT. It codes for CATSTIWTINTQYF. The chain carries TRBV15 and TRBJ2-3, with a tentative D call TRBD2 (6 bases). Trimming shortened V by 4 bases and J by 7 bases, and 15 bases separated the two germline ends. CDR1 is LNHNV and CDR2 is YYDKDF in the germline V gene (reference sequence). The CDR3 runs 14 residues.

The J gene is TRBJ2-7, the V gene TRBV6-6; 11 bases match TRBD1. Trimming at V came to 5 bases and at J to 3 bases, leaving 6 bases not matched to a gene. The germline V gene encodes CDR1 MNHNY and CDR2 SVGAGI (reference sequence). There are 15 residues in the CDR3. CDR3 nucleotide sequence: TGTGCCAGCAGTCCTCCCGGGACAGGGGGCTACGAGCAGTACTTC. This codes for CASSPPGTGGYEQYF.

The chain uses TRBV28 and TRBJ2-7; the match to TRBD2 covers 7 bases. The CDR3 covers 15 residues. Per germline, CDR1 MDHEN and CDR2 SYDVKM. The V gene end was trimmed by 3 bases and the J gene end by 1 base; junction bases not matched to a gene: 6. The CDR3 DNA follows: TGTGCCAGCAGTTTTGTCGGGACTACTTCCTACGAGCAGTACTTC. The encoded protein is CASSFVGTTSYEQYF.

The chain couples TRBV13 to TRBJ2-5; possibly TRBD2 for D (5 bases). The V gene's germline CDR1 is PRHDT and CDR2 FYEKMQ (reference sequence). V lost 0 bases and J 1 base, leaving 15 bases between the germline ends. The CDR3 has 17 residues. CDR3 sequence (DNA): TGTGCCAGCAGCTTAGGGGTGAACAGCGGATCCCAAGAGACCCAGTACTTC. It is translated as CASSLGVNSGSQETQYF.

This chain joins TRBV7-9 and TRBJ1-5, with D possibly being TRBD1 (5 bases). V dropped 3 bases and J dropped 8 bases, with 11 bases sitting between them. The CDR3 spans 13 residues. Germline assignment: CDR1 SEHNR and CDR2 FQNEAQ (reference sequence). This chain's CDR3 is CASSLGGLKPQHF. In DNA form, the CDR3 reads TGTGCCAGCAGCTTGGGGGGGTTGAAGCCCCAGCATTTT.

The chain couples TRBV6-5 to TRBJ1-4, with D tentatively TRBD1 (6 bases). From germline, CDR1 is MNHEY and CDR2 SVGAGI. With 0 bases removed from V and 4 bases from J, the gap between germline ends came to 12 bases. The CDR3 contains 16 residues. The CDR3, as DNA: TGTGCCAGCAGTTACTCGACCCCGGACAGTAATGAAAAACTGTTTTTT. The encoded protein is CASSYSTPDSNEKLFF.

V usage is TRBV5-1 and J usage is TRBJ2-7; 7 nucleotides line up with TRBD1. The CDR3 length is 17 residues. V was clipped by 3 bases and J by 0 bases; unmatched bases: 12. The germline CDR1 and CDR2 sequences are SGHRS and YFSETQ. This chain's CDR3 is CASSSLPGTESSYEQYF. The CDR3 bases are TGCGCCAGCAGCTCACTCCCCGGGACAGAGAGCTCCTACGAGCAGTACTTC.

The J gene is TRBJ1-2, the V gene TRBV28, with D possibly being TRBD1 (6 bases). CDR1 MDHEN and CDR2 SYDVKM come from the germline V gene. Trimming pared 6 bases from V and 6 bases from J, leaving 20 bases between. This CDR3 has 15 residues. The CDR3 loop is CASRTVTTGYDGYTF. The CDR3 nucleotides read TGTGCCAGCAGGACTGTAACAACAGGGTACGATGGCTACACCTTC.

This chain connects TRBV7-9 to TRBJ2-1, with D hard to call. Trimming stripped 0 bases from V and 4 bases from J, with 13 bases between. CDR1 is SEHNR, CDR2 FQNEAQ, per germline (reference sequence). This CDR3 has 16 residues. The CDR3 DNA reads as TGTGCCAGCAGCTTAGCGGGTCCATGGGAATACAATGAGCAGTTCTTC. Its translation: CASSLAGPWEYNEQFF.

The chain is built from TRBV7-9 and TRBJ2-1; D might be TRBD2 (5 bases). The CDR3 loop spans 14 amino acids. CDR1 and CDR2 from the germline V gene are SEHNR and FQNEAQ (reference sequence). V shed 11 bases and J shed 0 bases, with 14 bases lying between them. CDR3 in amino acids: CAGKSGSSYNEQFF. CDR3 nucleotides: TGTGCCGGGAAAAGCGGTAGCTCCTACAATGAGCAGTTCTTC.

This clone is a singleton in its sample. This chain joins TRBV29-1 and TRBJ1-2, with 8 nucleotides matching TRBD1. V was pared by 4 bases and J by 4 bases, with 8 bases of the junction left unmatched. Germline lookup yields CDR1 SQVTM and CDR2 ANQGSEA. The CDR3 runs 14 residues. The CDR3: CSVAGYTGGYGYTF. The CDR3 DNA reads as TGCAGCGTTGCTGGGTATACAGGGGGCTATGGCTACACCTTC.

The chain has TRBV19 and TRBJ2-1; D gene ambiguous. V dropped 8 bases and J dropped 1 base, with 15 bases sitting between them. The CDR3 sequence is 15 residues long. CDR1 and CDR2 from the germline V gene are LNHDA and SQIVND (reference sequence). The DNA for the CDR3 is TGTGCCAGTCAGAACGGACGCAGTTCCTACAATGAGCAGTTCTTC. Residues: CASQNGRSSYNEQFF. The whole variable domain, remainder taken from reference TRBV19 and TRBJ2-1, is DGGITQSPKYLFRKEGQNVTLSCEQNLNHDAMYWYRQDPGQGLRLIYYSQIVNDFQKGDIAEGYSVSREKKESFPLTVTSAQKNPTAFYLCASQNGRSSYNEQFFGPGTRLTVL.

The chain has TRBV9 and TRBJ2-7; 8 bases fit TRBD2. Germline V gives CDR1 SGDLS, CDR2 YYNGEE. CDR3 length: 15 amino acids. The J segment lost 3 bases and the V segment lost 1 base, leaving 6 bases of the junction unmatched. This CDR3 is CASSVTAGVLYEQYF. CDR3 nucleotide sequence: TGTGCCAGCAGCGTAACAGCGGGAGTCCTCTACGAGCAGTACTTC.

The genes are TRBV4-2 and TRBJ1-1, with D unclear. Trimming removed 4 bases from V and 5 bases from J, with 17 bases in between. Germline values: CDR1 LGHNA, CDR2 YNFKEQ. This CDR3 is built from 15 residues. The CDR3: CASSPFEVMGTEAFF. The CDR3 DNA follows: TGTGCCAGCAGCCCCTTCGAGGTGATGGGAACTGAAGCTTTCTTT.

J is TRBJ1-2 and V is TRBV29-1; D remains unclear. The CDR3 sequence is 12 residues long. Trimming shortened V by 3 bases and J by 8 bases, and 13 bases separated the two germline ends. Germline V gene sequence: CDR1 SQVTM, CDR2 ANQGSEA. CDR3: CSVDLGWAGYTF. The CDR3 DNA is TGCAGCGTTGACTTGGGCTGGGCCGGCTACACCTTC.

CDR3 DNA: TGTGCCAGCAGATCAGAGAGGGACATGTTCTATGGCTACACCTTC. Translation gives CASRSERDMFYGYTF. The chain carries TRBV5-6 and TRBJ1-2, with a tentative D call TRBD1 (6 bases). CDR1 is SGHDT, CDR2 YYEEEE, per germline. This CDR3 has 15 amino acids. V lost 5 bases and J 4 bases, leaving 18 bases between the germline ends.